These 24 T cell receptor beta chains originate from one sample sequenced in a study of patients and donors after allogeneic stem cell transplantation (TCRdb year 2020). Library preparation used RT-PCR. The sequencer listed for this sample is NextSeq 550. Through fastp at Q25 and MiXCR, TCRdb rebuilt clones from the public reads, retaining in-frame beta chains. Each record represents a unique CDR3 protein, reported with the most common genes and DNA among its rows. This sample gives 150,000 to 200,000 distinct CDR3 sequences in total; 24% of them show up just once. In total, the top ten clones hold roughly 26% of the sample. The sequenced sample consisted of blood, either unsorted or a sorted T cell fraction (not recorded which). The source is a human donor who was either an allogeneic HSCT recipient or a stem cell or donor lymphocyte infusion donor (not recorded which). It is not recorded whose cells these are; they may come from a transplant donor.

This clonotype was seen a few times. The chain links TRBV5-1 to TRBJ2-7; 9 nucleotides line up with TRBD1. Trimming at V came to 4 bases and at J to 1 base, leaving 3 bases not matched to a gene. Germline V gene lookup returns CDR1 SGHRS and CDR2 YFSETQ. The CDR3 has 14 residues. CDR3 loop: CASSNGTGSYEQYF. The CDR3 nucleotides are TGCGCCAGCAGCAACGGGACAGGGTCCTACGAGCAGTACTTC.

This clonotype was observed a handful of times. The gene calls are TRBV5-1 and TRBJ1-2; D possibly corresponds to TRBD1 (6 bases). The V and J ends lost 0 bases and 4 bases respectively, with 13 bases between them. Per the germline V gene, CDR1 is SGHRS and CDR2 is YFSETQ. This CDR3 contains 15 residues. The CDR3 reads CASSLATDRSYGYTF. CDR3 bases: TGCGCCAGCAGCTTGGCCACGGACAGATCCTATGGCTACACCTTC.

This chain connects TRBV6-6 to TRBJ2-3; D ambiguous. Germline CDR1 MNHNY, CDR2 SVGAGI (reference sequence). This CDR3 comprises 15 residues. Between the trimmed V and J ends, which lost 5 bases and 4 bases, there was a span of 16 bases. The CDR3 loop is CASSLLRGEADTQYF. The DNA for the CDR3 is TGTGCCAGCAGTCTACTGAGAGGCGAAGCAGATACGCAGTATTTT.

This chain links TRBV7-2 with TRBJ1-3, with D possibly TRBD1 on 5 matching bases. There are 17 residues in the CDR3. CDR1 and CDR2 (germline): SGHTA, FQGNSA. Trimming pared 6 bases from V and 2 bases from J, leaving 20 bases between. The CDR3 nucleotides read TGTGCCAGCAGTCCACACGTGGCAGGGACGGCTGGAAACACCATATATTTT. Translated, it gives CASSPHVAGTAGNTIYF.

This rearrangement joins TRBV7-9 to TRBJ2-3; no clear D. The CDR3 spans 10 residues. The germline V gene encodes CDR1 SEHNR and CDR2 FQNEAQ (reference sequence). The V gene lost 5 bases and the J gene lost 7 bases, with 4 bases spanning the gap. CDR3 residues: CASSPNTQYF. The CDR3 region has the DNA TGTGCCAGCAGCCCCAATACGCAGTATTTT. The full variable domain, with the rest looked up from reference TRBV7-9 and TRBJ2-3, is DTGVSQNPRHKITKRGQNVTFRCDPISEHNRLYWYRQTLGQGPEFLTYFQNEAQLEKSRLLSDRFSAERPKGSFSTLEIQRTEQGDSAMYLCASSPNTQYFGPGTRLTVL.

The gene calls are TRBV12-3 or TRBV12-4 and TRBJ2-7, with 9 nucleotides matching TRBD2. This CDR3 contains 15 residues. The V segment lost 5 bases and the J segment 5 bases; nucleotides outside the gene matches: 10. The DNA of the CDR3 is TGTGCCAGCAGTGGTGGGACTAGCTTAACCCACGAGCAGTACTTC. It codes for CASSGGTSLTHEQYF.

The chain couples TRBV7-9 to TRBJ1-1; 7 nucleotides line up with TRBD1. The CDR3 extends over 15 amino acids. From germline, CDR1 is SEHNR and CDR2 FQNEAQ (reference sequence). V dropped 5 bases and J dropped 4; count of bases not matched to a gene: 10. Written as DNA, the CDR3 is TGTGCCAGCAGCCCCGGAGGGGGCAAGAGCACTGAAGCTTTCTTT. This translates into CASSPGGGKSTEAFF.

The rearrangement links TRBV30 to TRBJ2-6; perhaps D is TRBD1 or TRBD2 (5 bases each). This CDR3 is built from 10 residues. The V end was cut by 5 bases, the J end by 11 bases, with 7 bases between. Germline-derived CDR1 and CDR2 are GTSNPN and SVGIG (reference sequence). In nucleotides, the CDR3 is TGTGCCTGGGGGGGTGACGTCCTGACTTTC. It translates to CAWGGDVLTF.

This chain joins TRBV4-1 and TRBJ1-4; 7 bases align to TRBD1. Trimming removed 3 bases from V and 3 bases from J; junction bases left unmatched: 7. Germline CDR1 MGHRA, CDR2 YSYEKL. The CDR3 totals 16 residues. The chain's CDR3 is CASSHVGQASNEKLFF. DNA for the CDR3: TGCGCCAGCAGCCATGTCGGACAGGCTTCTAATGAAAAACTGTTTTTT.

The V gene is TRBV7-9, the J gene TRBJ1-1, with D unclear. This CDR3 has 12 residues. V lost 4 bases and J 8 bases, leaving 11 bases between the germline ends. The germline gives CDR1 SEHNR, CDR2 FQNEAQ (reference sequence). The CDR3 region is CASSSVMLEAFF. CDR3 nucleotide sequence: TGTGCCAGCAGCTCCGTGATGTTGGAAGCTTTCTTT.

In this sample, this clonotype turned up many times. The genes are TRBV7-9 and TRBJ1-1, with 8 bases aligning to TRBD1. The CDR3 is 12 residues long. The junction had 0 bases not matched to a gene; V was cut back by 8 bases and J by 1 base. CDR1 and CDR2 from the germline V gene are SEHNR and FQNEAQ (reference sequence). This CDR3 is CASGQGNTEAFF. Written as DNA, the CDR3 is TGTGCCAGCGGACAGGGGAACACTGAAGCTTTCTTT.

This chain uses TRBV29-1 with TRBJ1-1; possible D gene TRBD1, 6 bases. V dropped 4 bases and J dropped 2 bases, with 17 bases sitting between them. The CDR3 runs 15 residues. Germline CDR1 and CDR2: SQVTM and ANQGSEA. CDR3 region: CSVAGAQDGNTEAFF. The CDR3 nucleotides are TGCAGCGTTGCAGGGGCCCAAGACGGAAACACTGAAGCTTTCTTT.

This clonotype was seen at least ten times. The rearrangement joins TRBV28 to TRBJ1-1; the match to TRBD1 covers 7 bases. Per the germline V gene, CDR1 is MDHEN and CDR2 is SYDVKM. The V segment lost 1 base and the J segment 0 bases; nucleotides outside the gene matches: 17. The CDR3 has 20 amino acids. The DNA of the CDR3 is TGTGCCAGCAGTTTATTATCCCCCTATAACAGGGGAAGCATGAACACTGAAGCTTTCTTT. Its protein is CASSLLSPYNRGSMNTEAFF.

The CDR3 DNA reads TGCAGCGTTGTGGGGAGATCCTACAATGAGCAGTTCTTC. It is translated as CSVVGRSYNEQFF. The V call is TRBV29-1, the J call TRBJ2-1, with D possibly being TRBD2 (5 bases). There are 13 residues in the CDR3. V gave up 4 bases and J gave up 1 base, with 8 bases separating them. Germline CDR1 and CDR2: SQVTM and ANQGSEA.

This clonotype was observed a few times. This chain joins TRBV5-6 and TRBJ1-5; D is uncertain. The CDR3 is made up of 16 amino acids. Looked up from germline, CDR1 is SGHDT and CDR2 is YYEEEE. V lost 2 bases to trimming and J lost 0 bases, with 12 bases between them. The CDR3: CASSFWRFYSNQPQHF. For the CDR3, the DNA is TGTGCCAGCAGCTTTTGGAGGTTTTATAGCAATCAGCCCCAGCATTTT.

This rearrangement joins TRBV20-1 to TRBJ1-2; D is unresolved. This CDR3 is built from 12 residues. CDR1 is DFQATT, CDR2 SNEGSKA, per germline (reference sequence). V was trimmed by 8 bases and J by 0 bases, leaving 10 bases between them. The CDR3 nucleotides are TGCAGTCCCCTTGCGGCTAACTATGGCTACACCTTC. Protein sequence: CSPLAANYGYTF.

This chain connects TRBV20-1 to TRBJ2-1, with a weak D call TRBD2 (5 bases). Germline CDR1 is DFQATT and CDR2 is SNEGSKA (reference sequence). This CDR3 contains 16 residues. Trimming took off 3 bases at V and 0 bases at J, with 15 bases between the two ends. In nucleotides, the CDR3 is TGCAGTGCTAGGGTCCTCACCGGGGACTCCTACAATGAGCAGTTCTTC. This sequence encodes CSARVLTGDSYNEQFF.

The CDR3 nucleotides are TGCGCCAGCAGCTTCTATGGGACAGCAAACGAAGCTTTCTTT. Translated: CASSFYGTANEAFF. The chain has TRBV5-1 and TRBJ1-1; TRBD1 matches at 7 bases. The germline V gene encodes CDR1 SGHRS and CDR2 YFSETQ. The V gene end was trimmed by 2 bases and the J gene end by 8 bases; junction bases not matched to a gene: 9. This CDR3 contains 14 residues.

This clonotype was seen ten or more times. The chain has TRBV20-1 and TRBJ1-2; 8 nucleotides line up with TRBD1. Germline loops: CDR1 DFQATT, CDR2 SNEGSKA (reference sequence). The CDR3 sequence is 14 residues long. Trimming cost V 3 bases and J 1 base; bases outside gene matches: 4. The CDR3 DNA reads TGCAGTGCTAGGGACAGGGCCCTTAACTATGGCTACACCTTC. This encodes CSARDRALNYGYTF.

Only a few counts were recorded for this clonotype. V gene TRBV18 combines with J gene TRBJ1-1; 7 nucleotides line up with TRBD1. Germline V gene lookup returns CDR1 KGHSH and CDR2 LQKENI. With V trimmed by 5 bases and J by 4 bases, 7 bases remained unmatched. The CDR3 extends over 14 amino acids. CDR3 loop: CASSIRTGFTEAFF. Written as DNA, the CDR3 is TGTGCCAGCTCAATCCGGACAGGTTTCACTGAAGCTTTCTTT. Complete variable domain (other parts from reference TRBV18 and TRBJ1-1): NAGVMQNPRHLVRRRGQEARLRCSPMKGHSHVYWYRQLPEEGLKFMVYLQKENIIDESGMPKERFSAEFPKEGPSILRIQQVVRGDSAAYFCASSIRTGFTEAFFGQGTRLTVV.

This sequence joins TRBV7-6 and TRBJ1-3, with a possible D match to TRBD1 (5 bases). V gave up 1 base and J gave up 0 bases, with 13 bases separating them. The CDR3 covers 17 residues. Per germline, CDR1 SGHVS and CDR2 FNYEAQ. In nucleotides, the CDR3 is TGTGCCAGCAGCTTAGAAGTGACAGCGAGCTCTGGAAACACCATATATTTT. Encoded protein: CASSLEVTASSGNTIYF.

This clonotype was observed a handful of times. At one end the junction does not follow the germline gene, possibly because of a read error. The chain recombines TRBV4-1 with TRBJ2-1; TRBD2 matches at 8 bases. Germline loops: CDR1 MGHRA, CDR2 YSYEKL. This CDR3 has 14 amino acids. DNA of the CDR3: TGCGCCAGCAGCCAAGATTTCCGGGGACTAGGGGTATACTTC. Its translation is CASSQDFRGLGVYF.

The chain is built from TRBV10-3 and TRBJ1-2; perhaps TRBD1 as D (5 bases). The CDR3 runs to 13 residues. Trimming took 10 bases from V and 7 from J, leaving 19 bases between them. From germline, CDR1 is ENHRY and CDR2 SYGVKD. As DNA, the CDR3 is TGTGCCACCGGAAGGGAAGGGGACCTTGGCTACACCTTC. Its translation: CATGREGDLGYTF.

The chain carries TRBV6-5 and TRBJ1-2, with no clear D. Trimming stripped 4 bases from V and 1 base from J, with 13 bases between. CDR1 is MNHEY and CDR2 is SVGAGI in the germline V gene. This CDR3 spans 15 amino acids. This CDR3 is CASSSGPLFNYGYTF. CDR3 bases: TGTGCCAGCAGTTCGGGCCCGCTTTTTAACTATGGCTACACCTTC.